The next 25 T cell receptor gamma chains were all read from a single sample in a study of γδ T cells in repeated Plasmodium falciparum infection. Vgamma9/Vdelta2+ and Vdelta2-negative gammadelta T cells were flow-sorted from PBMC for bulk sequencing. TCRdb called clones from the multiplex PCR reads again using CATT. The table has around 5,000 gamma-chain clones, 3% to 3.5% seen once. The sequencing input was gamma-delta T cells from blood. These receptors were taken from a pool of human donors (malaria-infected and uninfected, not separated).

This clone was observed a handful of times. TCRdb records a much larger clone's protein for this DNA, with a difference at residue 15 that likely arises from a read error; the protein given is the translation of the DNA. This chain links TRGV9 with TRGJP. The J gene, absent from TCRdb, was called here by matching the DNA to germline. CDR3 size: 19 residues. Germline loops: CDR1 GITISATS, CDR2 ISYDGTV (reference sequence). The CDR3 here is CALWETARPQELGKEIKVF. CDR3 DNA sequence: TGTGCCTTGTGGGAGACGGCTCGTCCCCAAGAGTTGGGCAAAGAAATCAAGGTATTT.

Points on this clone: For this DNA, TCRdb reports the protein of a much larger clone, which diverges at residue 15, most likely from a read error; the protein presented here is translated directly from the DNA. The V gene is TRGV9, the J gene TRGJP. CDR3 length equals 18 residues. Germline values: CDR1 GITISATS, CDR2 ISYDGTV (reference sequence). The CDR3 DNA is TGTGCCTTGTGGGAGGTGCGATCGGGGGAGTTGGGCAAAAAAGTCAAGGTATTT. The encoded protein is CALWEVRSGELGKKVKVF.

This clone was observed a handful of times. Since a far larger clone is one base different, this is likely a read error. The same CDR3 also results from other DNA sequences found in this sample. J is TRGJ1 or TRGJ2 and V is TRGV9. No J segment appears in TCRdb, so it was assigned here by matching the sequence to germline. CDR3 length: 13 amino acids. Trimming cost V 0 bases and J 12 bases; bases outside gene matches: 11. Germline loops: CDR1 GITISATS, CDR2 ISYDGTV (reference sequence). In nucleotides, the CDR3 is TGTGCCTTGTGGGAGGTGGAATTCGGAAGGAAACTCTTT. It encodes CALWEVEFGRKLF.

This clone was seen more than once but under ten times. The TCRdb protein, from a much larger clone, departs from this DNA's translation at residue 7, likely by read error; the protein shown derives from the DNA. Other DNA sequences in the sample encode the same CDR3. The chain carries TRGV9 and TRGJP. TCRdb carries no J gene annotation; the J gene was assigned here by matching the DNA with germline. V dropped 2 bases and J dropped 4; count of bases not matched to a gene: 5. Germline V CDR1 and CDR2: GITISATS, ISYDGTV (reference sequence). This CDR3 has 17 residues. The CDR3 spells CALWEGNQELGKKIKVF. In DNA, the CDR3 is TGTGCCTTGTGGGAGGGTAATCAAGAGTTGGGCAAAAAAATCAAGGTATTT.

This clone has just a few counts. TCRdb has a much larger clone's protein, which differs at residue 11 from the translation of this DNA, likely because of a read error; what is shown is the protein translated from the DNA. CDR3 sequence (DNA): TGTGCCACCTGGGACAGGCGGGGGAGTTATAGGAAACTCTTT. Protein sequence: CATWDRRGSYRKLF. The chain combines TRGV1 with TRGJ1 or TRGJ2. TRGV1 is reported as an ORF; its role is uncertain. This CDR3 region has 14 residues.

This clone was counted only a few times. The translation of this DNA and the TCRdb protein of a much larger clone differ at residue 5, probably owing to a read error; the protein shown here is translated from the DNA. This chain joins TRGV9 and TRGJP. TCRdb records no J gene; here it was assigned by comparing the DNA to germline. CDR3 length: 17 amino acids. CDR1 and CDR2 from the germline V gene are GITISATS and ISYDGTV (reference sequence). In DNA form, the CDR3 reads TGTGCCTTGTGGGGGGTGCGGGATGAGTTGGGCAAAAAAATCAAGGTATTT. It yields the protein CALWGVRDELGKKIKVF.

Regarding this clone: A read error likely explains this, since a far larger clone differs by one base. Other nucleotide sequences from this sample produce the same CDR3. The chain carries TRGV2 and TRGJ1 or TRGJ2. CDR3 length: 14 residues. Germline V gives CDR1 EGSNGY, CDR2 YDSYNSKV. CDR3 loop: CATWDGRSRTKKLF. For the CDR3, the DNA is TGTGCCACCTGGGACGGGCGATCGAGGACTAAGAAACTTTTT.

This clone was found many times. TCRdb shows a much larger clone's protein in place of this DNA's translation, and the two differ at residue 8, likely through a read error; the protein shown is translated from the DNA. V is TRGV8 and J is TRGJ1 or TRGJ2. No J gene is reported in TCRdb; it was inferred here by comparing the DNA with germline. With 4 bases clipped from V and 12 bases from J, the junction kept 15 bases outside the gene matches. Germline V CDR1 and CDR2: VENAVY, YDSYNSRV. This CDR3 contains 13 residues. The CDR3 is CATWEYIAQGKLF. DNA for the CDR3: TGTGCCACCTGGGAATACATTGCGCAGGGGAAACTCTTT.

Turning to this clone: The DNA is left out, because the CDR3 cannot be placed on it with certainty; the CDR3 is given as TCRdb lists it. The V segment is TRGV2, and no J call was made. In germline, CDR1 is EGSNGY, CDR2 YDSYNSKV. The CDR3 has 33 amino acids, counting both end residues. CDR3: CATWDGPRLIIRNSLAVEQHLLSQVSIGRIQHF.

Remarks on this clone: TCRdb attributes to this sequence the protein of a much larger clone, which differs from the DNA translation at residue 7; a read error is likely, and the protein displayed is translated from the DNA. CDR3 DNA sequence: TGTGCCTTGTGGGATTCCGTGTTGGGCAAAAAAATCAAGGTATTT. Residues: CALWDSVLGKKIKVF. The chain couples TRGV9 to TRGJP. TCRdb lists no J gene, so it was determined here by aligning the DNA to germline. This CDR3 spans 15 amino acids. Trimming removed 4 bases from V and 9 bases from J; junction bases left unmatched: 6. Germline loops: CDR1 GITISATS, CDR2 ISYDGTV (reference sequence).

There are a few counts of this clone. Translating this DNA gives a protein that differs at residue 7 from the TCRdb one, which belongs to a much larger clone; a read error is likely, and the protein shown is this translation. The chain recombines TRGV3 with TRGJ1 or TRGJ2. The J segment lost 0 bases and the V segment lost 0 bases, leaving 26 bases of the junction unmatched. Germline CDR1 VTNTFY, CDR2 YDVSTARD (reference sequence). The CDR3 covers 22 residues. The CDR3 DNA reads as TGTGCCACCTGGGACAGGCATTTAGTAAGGACGCCCACCATATCGAATTATTATAAGAAACTCTTT. Translation: CATWDRHLVRTPTISNYYKKLF.

This clone counts as medium-sized. The chain is built from TRGV9 and TRGJ1 or TRGJ2. Germline V gene data show CDR1 as GITISATS and CDR2 as ISYDGTV (reference sequence). Trimming cost V 2 bases and J 10 bases; bases outside gene matches: 5. CDR3 length: 11 amino acids. The CDR3 is CALWEAGKKLF. The CDR3 region has the DNA TGTGCCTTGTGGGAGGCGGGCAAGAAACTCTTT.

This clone is labeled medium-sized. The DNA is left out, because the CDR3 cannot be placed on it with certainty; the CDR3 is given as TCRdb lists it. Other nucleotide sequences in the sample specify the same CDR3. Here the V gene is TRGV4, but the J gene went uncalled. The CDR3 is 31 residues long, counting both termini. Germline assignment: CDR1 EGSTGY and CDR2 YDSYTSSV. This chain's CDR3 is CATWDGQAIRNSLAVEQHLLSQVSIGRIQHF.

This clone was found a few times. For this DNA, TCRdb reports the protein of a much larger clone, which diverges at residue 10, most likely from a read error; the protein presented here is translated directly from the DNA. This sequence joins TRGV9 and TRGJP. TCRdb offers no J gene call, so here the DNA was matched to germline to obtain one. The germline V gene encodes CDR1 GITISATS and CDR2 ISYDGTV (reference sequence). This CDR3 has 16 amino acids. CDR3 in amino acids: CALWGGQELSKKIKVF. The CDR3 coding sequence is TGTGCCTTGTGGGGAGGCCAAGAGTTGAGCAAAAAAATCAAGGTATTT.

Points on this clone: The translation of this DNA and the TCRdb protein of a much larger clone differ at residue 11, probably owing to a read error; the protein shown here is translated from the DNA. The chain couples TRGV9 to TRGJ1 or TRGJ2. The germline V gene encodes CDR1 GITISATS and CDR2 ISYDGTV (reference sequence). This CDR3 has 14 amino acids. The CDR3 region is CALWEVENYYMKLF. The DNA for the CDR3 is TGTGCCTTGTGGGAGGTTGAGAATTATTATATGAAACTCTTT.

This clone was counted between two and nine times. The V gene is TRGV9, the J gene TRGJP. TCRdb supplies no J gene; here it was assigned by aligning the nucleotide sequence to germline. The trim removed 1 base at V and 7 bases at J, leaving 13 bases unmatched. The CDR3 has 19 amino acids. CDR1 is GITISATS, CDR2 ISYDGTV, per germline (reference sequence). In DNA, the CDR3 is TGTGCCTTGTGGGAGGTAGATATTAGACCTGAGTTGGGCAAAAAAATCAAGGTATTT. It specifies CALWEVDIRPELGKKIKVF.

A few counts support this clone. The protein held in TCRdb is that of a much larger clone and does not match this DNA's translation at residue 7, likely because of a read error; the protein shown is translated from the DNA. V usage is TRGV4 and J usage is TRGJ1 or TRGJ2. TCRdb lists no J gene, so it was determined here by aligning the DNA to germline. Per germline, CDR1 EGSTGY and CDR2 YDSYTSSV. J gave up 4 bases and V 1 base, and 4 bases lay outside the gene matches. The CDR3 covers 13 residues. This CDR3 reads CATWDGRYYKKLF. In DNA, the CDR3 is TGTGCCACCTGGGATGGCCGCTATTATAAGAAACTCTTT.

This clone was found a few times. This likely reflects a read error, since a far larger clone is one base away. Additional DNA sequences in this sample encode the identical CDR3. For the V gene the call is TRGV9; the J gene has no call. Germline CDR1 GITISATS, CDR2 ISYDGTV (reference sequence). CDR3 size: 16 residues. The CDR3 loop reads CALWGTQELGKKIKVF. CDR3 nucleotide sequence: TGTGCCTTGTGGGGGACACAAGAGTTGGGCAAAAAAATCAAGGTGTTT.

To note about this clone: The protein that TCRdb holds for this DNA derives from a much larger clone and differs from the translated DNA at residue 12, which likely indicates a read error; the protein shown here is translated from the DNA. The J gene is TRGJP, the V gene TRGV9. Matching the DNA to germline supplied the J gene, which TCRdb does not give. Germline V gene data show CDR1 as GITISATS and CDR2 as ISYDGTV (reference sequence). The CDR3 runs to 19 residues. CDR3 loop: CALWEVHPTQESGKKIKVF. The CDR3 nucleotides are TGTGCCTTGTGGGAGGTGCACCCGACTCAAGAGTCGGGCAAAAAAATCAAGGTATTT.

Within the sample, this clone is medium-sized. The chain uses TRGV9 and TRGJP1. The CDR3 spans 15 residues. From germline, CDR1 is GITISATS and CDR2 ISYDGTV (reference sequence). The junction had 12 bases not matched to a gene; V was cut back by 3 bases and J by 8 bases. The CDR3 DNA reads TGTGCCTTGTGGGAGCGTCAATACAGGGGTTGGTTCAAGATATTT. Residues: CALWERQYRGWFKIF.

Ten or more counts support this clone. Translating this DNA gives a protein that differs at residue 19 from the TCRdb one, which belongs to a much larger clone; a read error is likely, and the protein shown is this translation. The DNA for the CDR3 is TGTGCCACCTGGGACAGGCGTTTAGTAAGGACGCCCACCATATCGAATTATTATAGGAAACTCTTT. Encoded protein: CATWDRRLVRTPTISNYYRKLF. This chain connects TRGV3 to TRGJ1 or TRGJ2. Germline V gene lookup returns CDR1 VTNTFY and CDR2 YDVSTARD (reference sequence). The CDR3 consists of 22 residues.

In the case of this clone: The TCRdb protein comes from a much larger clone and disagrees with this DNA's translation at residue 7, likely due to a read error; the protein given here is derived from the DNA. This sequence joins TRGV9 and TRGJP. The CDR3 runs to 15 residues. In germline, CDR1 is GITISATS, CDR2 ISYDGTV (reference sequence). The CDR3 DNA sequence: TGTGCCTTGTGGGAGGCCAAGTTGGGAAAAAAAATCAAGGTATTT. Translating it yields CALWEAKLGKKIKVF.

This rearrangement joins TRGV9 to TRGJ1 or TRGJ2. The J gene, absent from TCRdb, was called here by matching the DNA to germline. The V gene end was trimmed by 7 bases and the J gene end by 5 bases; junction bases not matched to a gene: 11. The CDR3 is 13 residues long. Germline V gene sequence: CDR1 GITISATS, CDR2 ISYDGTV (reference sequence). CDR3 region: CALCRRHDYKKLF. For the CDR3, the DNA is TGTGCCTTGTGTAGGCGTCATGATTATAAGAAACTCTTT.

A few counts support this clone. The TCRdb protein, from a much larger clone, departs from this DNA's translation at residue 6, likely by read error; the protein shown derives from the DNA. The J gene is TRGJP, the V gene TRGV9. The J gene, not given by TCRdb, was assigned here from a germline match of the nucleotide sequence. This CDR3 contains 17 residues. Trimming cost V 2 bases and J 7 bases; bases outside gene matches: 8. The germline V gene encodes CDR1 GITISATS and CDR2 ISYDGTV (reference sequence). As DNA, the CDR3 is TGTGCCTTGTGGGAGGCGCCTCTGGAGTTGGGCAAAAAAATCAAGGTATTT. It is translated as CALWEAPLELGKKIKVF.

This clone was picked up a small number of times. A far larger clone lies a single base away; this is likely a read error. Other DNA sequences in the sample encode the same CDR3. V is TRGV4 and J is TRGJ1 or TRGJ2. The CDR3 has 14 residues. CDR1 is EGSTGY, CDR2 YDSYTSSV, per germline. The CDR3 sequence: CATWDGGHYYKKLF. DNA for the CDR3: TGTGCCACCTGGGATGGCGGGCATTATTACAAGAAACTCTTT.